Shown below are 14 T cell receptor beta chains from a single sample sequenced in a study of blood T cell repertoires in COVID-19. The data were produced by immunoSEQ multiplex PCR, yet TCRdb's version contains in-frame clones alone and is incomplete. There are 180,000 or so clones in the sample; 80% to 90% occur only once, and 2.5% lies in the top ten. Sequenced input: peripheral blood. Receptor source: a man aged 35-49 years with active or convalescent COVID-19.

The chain uses TRBV6-2 or TRBV6-3 and TRBJ1-5; D may be TRBD1 (5 bases). The germline gives CDR1 MNHEY, CDR2 SVGEGT. Trimming removed 2 bases from V and 1 base from J, with 15 bases in between. This CDR3 contains 17 residues. The chain's CDR3 is CASSYGGAVYSNQPQHF. Here the CDR3 DNA reads TGTGCCAGCAGTTACGGTGGGGCGGTTTACAGCAATCAGCCCCAGCATTTT.

CDR3 coding DNA: TGTGCCTGGAATCCCAGAGAGGACACTGAAGCTTTCTTT. Its protein product is CAWNPREDTEAFF. This chain connects TRBV30 to TRBJ1-1; D unclear. This CDR3 has 13 amino acids. V gave up 4 bases and J gave up 3 bases, with 12 bases separating them. Per germline, CDR1 GTSNPN and CDR2 SVGIG (reference sequence).

The V and J genes are TRBV6-2 or TRBV6-3 and TRBJ1-1; 7 nucleotides align to TRBD1. Germline assignment: CDR1 MNHEY and CDR2 SVGEGT. The CDR3 has 12 residues. After removal of 6 bases from V and 7 bases from J, the junction contained 5 bases not matched to a gene. The DNA of the CDR3 is TGTGCCAGCAGATACAGGGGTGGTGAAGCTTTCTTT. Translated: CASRYRGGEAFF.

The chain links TRBV28 to TRBJ1-6; 7 bases align to TRBD1. V was clipped by 7 bases and J by 0 bases; unmatched bases: 6. This CDR3 comprises 16 residues. Germline CDR1 MDHEN, CDR2 SYDVKM. The CDR3 nucleotides are TGTGCCAGCAATTCACAGGGGAGCTCCTATAATTCACCCCTCCACTTT. It yields the protein CASNSQGSSYNSPLHF.

The sample holds one count of this clone. The genes are TRBV5-4 and TRBJ2-5; perhaps TRBD2 as D (7 bases). The CDR3 is made up of 15 amino acids. Germline assignment: CDR1 SGHNT and CDR2 YYREEE (reference sequence). V was shortened by 3 bases and J by 4 bases, with 16 bases between the two germline ends. CDR3 sequence reads: CASSSGGGGRETQYF. DNA of the CDR3: TGTGCCAGCAGCTCGGGGGGCGGCGGGAGAGAGACCCAGTACTTC.

The V gene is TRBV4-3, the J gene TRBJ2-5; 9 bases fit TRBD1. The CDR3 covers 14 residues. With V trimmed by 3 bases and J by 4 bases, 3 bases remained unmatched. Germline assignment: CDR1 LGHNA and CDR2 YSLEER. DNA of the CDR3: TGCGCCAGCAGCCAGATGACAGGGGGAGAGACCCAGTACTTC. It codes for CASSQMTGGETQYF.

The rearrangement joins TRBV9 to TRBJ1-1, with TRBD1 matching over 7 bases. V trimming: 6 bases; J trimming: 0 bases; junction bases outside the gene matches: 8. Germline loops: CDR1 SGDLS, CDR2 YYNGEE. This CDR3 contains 15 residues. The CDR3 loop is CASTPGGGVNTEAFF. CDR3 in DNA: TGTGCCAGCACCCCAGGGGGAGGCGTGAACACTGAAGCTTTCTTT.

The CDR3 DNA sequence: TGTGCCAGCAGCCCCTATGGGACAGAAACTGAAGCTTTCTTT. As protein: CASSPYGTETEAFF. The gene calls are TRBV7-3 and TRBJ1-1, with 7 bases fitting TRBD1. The trim removed 5 bases at V and 5 bases at J, leaving 8 bases unmatched. The CDR3 has 14 amino acids. Germline CDR1 and CDR2: SGHTA and FQGTGA.

The chain links TRBV4-2 to TRBJ2-1, with 10 bases fitting TRBD2. The CDR3 totals 18 residues. Germline V gives CDR1 LGHNA, CDR2 YNFKEQ. The ends lost 0 bases at V and 12 bases at J; junction bases unmatched: 17. The CDR3 DNA reads as TGTGCCAGCAGCCAAGAGTGGGGCGGATTAGCGGGGGGAGGTGGGCAGTTCTTC. Translating gives CASSQEWGGLAGGGGQFF.

V usage is TRBV9 and J usage is TRBJ1-1; TRBD1 is a possible D gene (5 bases). The CDR3 length is 15 residues. Germline V gene sequence: CDR1 SGDLS, CDR2 YYNGEE. Deletions cut 0 bases from V and 1 base from J, with 10 bases between. DNA of the CDR3: TGTGCCAGCAGCGTAGGCCTCGGACAGAACACTGAAGCTTTCTTT. Translated: CASSVGLGQNTEAFF.

This chain uses TRBV6-1 with TRBJ2-2; the match to TRBD2 covers 8 bases. V was pared by 3 bases and J by 6 bases, with 6 bases of the junction left unmatched. This CDR3 region has 15 residues. Germline V gene data show CDR1 as MNHNS and CDR2 as SASEGT. The CDR3 coding sequence is TGTGCCAGCAGTGAGGGACTAGTTCTCCCCGGGGAGCTGTTTTTT. This codes for CASSEGLVLPGELFF.

The V and J genes are TRBV2 and TRBJ1-4; 7 bases are shared with TRBD1. Germline assignment: CDR1 SNHLY and CDR2 FYNNEI. V lost 7 bases and J lost 3; bases outside the gene matches: 5. CDR3 length: 14 amino acids. CDR3 region: CASILQGPNEKLFF. The CDR3, as DNA: TGTGCCAGCATTCTACAGGGGCCTAATGAAAAACTGTTTTTT. The full variable domain, completed using reference TRBV2 and TRBJ1-4, is EPEVTQTPSHQVTQMGQEVILRCVPISNHLYFYWYRQILGQKVEFLVSFYNNEISEKSEIFDDQFSVERPDGSNFTLKIRSTKLEDSAMYFCASILQGPNEKLFFGSGTQLSVL.

This clone has only one observation. The chain employs TRBV5-1 and TRBJ2-3; 13 nucleotides line up with TRBD2. Looked up from germline, CDR1 is SGHRS and CDR2 is YFSETQ. The CDR3 has 17 residues. Germline trimming cut 4 bases from V and 2 bases from J; bases unmatched to any gene: 7. CDR3 nucleotide sequence: TGCGCCAGCAGCACCGGACTAGCGGGGGTTACCACAGATACGCAGTATTTT. Translating gives CASSTGLAGVTTDTQYF.

The sample holds a few counts of this clone. J is TRBJ1-2 and V is TRBV27; D gene uncertain. Germline CDR1 and CDR2: MNHEY and SMNVEV (reference sequence). This CDR3 comprises 13 residues. V was pared by 5 bases and J by 2 bases, with 9 bases between. CDR3 residues: CASSESPNYGYTF. For the CDR3, the DNA is TGTGCCAGCAGTGAGTCTCCCAACTATGGCTACACCTTC.